A single sample gave rise to the 27 T cell receptor beta chains below, sequenced in a study of CD8+CD57+ T cells in acquired aplastic anemia. Profiling that covered TCR beta VDJ and CDR3 relied on genomic DNA as its template. MiXCR, applied by TCRdb to the reads, yields one record per CDR3 protein. The table has a few hundred thousand distinct CDR3 sequences, roughly 50% seen once. CD8+CD57+ cell expansion had been shown by flow cytometry in patients chosen for sequencing. Sequencing was performed on sorted CD4+, CD8+, or CD8+CD57+ T cells (not recorded which) from PBMCs. These receptors originate from a human donor with aplastic anemia.

This clonotype was picked up many times. The rearrangement links TRBV5-1 to TRBJ2-7, with 10 bases fitting TRBD1. The CDR3 loop spans 15 amino acids. The germline V gene encodes CDR1 SGHRS and CDR2 YFSETQ. The ends lost 4 bases at V and 5 bases at J; junction bases unmatched: 9. CDR3 protein: CASSLEGQGGHEQYF. The CDR3 bases are TGCGCCAGCAGCCTCGAAGGACAGGGGGGGCACGAGCAGTACTTC.

At least ten counts were recorded for this clonotype. This rearrangement joins TRBV20-1 to TRBJ2-1; D gene ambiguous. The CDR3 has 17 residues. V lost 0 bases, J lost 0 bases, and 15 bases lay in between. Per the germline V gene, CDR1 is DFQATT and CDR2 is SNEGSKA (reference sequence). CDR3 region: CSARDLTATSSYNEQFF. CDR3 nucleotides: TGCAGTGCTAGAGATCTTACAGCCACGAGCTCCTACAATGAGCAGTTCTTC.

The chain recombines TRBV20-1 with TRBJ2-3; 8 positions agree with TRBD2. The germline V gene encodes CDR1 DFQATT and CDR2 SNEGSKA (reference sequence). The CDR3 is made up of 16 amino acids. Unmatched junction bases numbered 17, after V lost 6 bases and J lost 6 bases. CDR3 sequence (DNA): TGCAGTGCAACTGACAGTCGGTCGGGGGGGATCGATACGCAGTATTTT. This sequence encodes CSATDSRSGGIDTQYF.

The table lists this clonotype with a few counts. The CDR3 DNA follows: TGTGCCGCTTTGGGGAACTATGGCTACACCTTC. Translating it yields CAALGNYGYTF. The V call is TRBV28, the J call TRBJ1-2; unclear D gene. Germline-derived CDR1 and CDR2 are MDHEN and SYDVKM. Trimming took off 11 bases at V and 2 bases at J, with 9 bases between the two ends. This CDR3 spans 11 amino acids.

This clonotype was counted at least ten times. The chain carries TRBV6-1 and TRBJ1-5, with no clear D. Trimming removed 9 bases from V and 6 bases from J, with 18 bases in between. The CDR3 spans 14 residues. The germline gives CDR1 MNHNS, CDR2 SASEGT. The CDR3 DNA reads as TGTGCCAGTCGCAGTGAATACGGGGTTCAGCCCCAGCATTTT. It is translated as CASRSEYGVQPQHF.

This chain links TRBV29-1 with TRBJ1-3; the D gene is possibly TRBD1 (5 bases). Trimming removed 2 bases at V and 5 bases at J, with 7 bases between. In germline, CDR1 is SQVTM, CDR2 ANQGSEA. The CDR3 is 12 residues long. The CDR3 loop is CSVEQGRNTIYF. The CDR3 nucleotides are TGCAGCGTTGAACAGGGTAGAAACACCATATATTTT.

The chain has TRBV10-3 and TRBJ1-2, with unresolved D. The CDR3 is 13 residues long. V was trimmed by 3 bases and J by 4 bases, leaving 9 bases between them. The V gene's germline CDR1 is ENHRY and CDR2 SYGVKD. This chain's CDR3 is CAISDEAIYGYTF. CDR3 sequence (DNA): TGTGCCATCAGTGACGAGGCGATCTATGGCTACACCTTC.

A note on this clonotype: Without the conserved terminal phenylalanine or tryptophan, this CDR3 likely stems from a read error. V usage is TRBV2 and J usage is TRBJ2-2, with TRBD2 as a possible D gene (7 bases). Trimming left V 8 bases short and J 8 bases short, with 21 bases between. CDR1 is SNHLY and CDR2 is FYNNEI in the germline V gene. The CDR3 has 15 amino acids. CDR3 DNA sequence: TGTGCCAGCCTTGGGGCGGGGGCGAGCACTGGGGAGCTGTTTTAT. Residues: CASLGAGASTGELFY.

A word on this clonotype: The junction shows a germline mismatch at one end, possibly a read error. The gene calls are TRBV7-8 and TRBJ2-3; D may be TRBD1 or TRBD2 (6 bases each). Per the germline V gene, CDR1 is SGHVS and CDR2 is FQNEAQ. This CDR3 contains 15 residues. The CDR3 sequence: CASTNSGTPGDTRYF. The CDR3 DNA reads TGTGCCAGCACCAACTCCGGGACACCGGGGGATACGCGGTATTTT.

The gene calls are TRBV7-8 and TRBJ2-7; the D gene is possibly TRBD2 (6 bases). The V end was cut by 7 bases, the J end by 2 bases, with 15 bases between. Per the germline V gene, CDR1 is SGHVS and CDR2 is FQNEAQ. The CDR3 covers 14 residues. CDR3 sequence: CASTFRDLTYEQYF. The CDR3 DNA reads TGTGCCAGCACCTTCCGGGACTTAACCTACGAGCAGTACTTC.

This clonotype has ten or more counts. CDR3 region: CASLQGANTGELFF. As DNA, the CDR3 is TGTGCCAGTCTCCAGGGCGCGAACACCGGGGAGCTGTTTTTT. The V call is TRBV19, the J call TRBJ2-2, with TRBD1 as a possible D gene (5 bases). CDR3 length equals 14 residues. Trimming took off 8 bases at V and 0 bases at J, with 10 bases between the two ends. Germline V gene data show CDR1 as LNHDA and CDR2 as SQIVND (reference sequence). Full variable domain (outside the CDR3, taken from reference TRBV19 and TRBJ2-2): DGGITQSPKYLFRKEGQNVTLSCEQNLNHDAMYWYRQDPGQGLRLIYYSQIVNDFQKGDIAEGYSVSREKKESFPLTVTSAQKNPTAFYLCASLQGANTGELFFGEGSRLTVL.

The CDR3 coding sequence is TGCAGCGCGGGGGGACTTAACTATGGCTACACCTTC. Amino acid sequence: CSAGGLNYGYTF. The gene calls are TRBV29-1 and TRBJ1-2; perhaps TRBD1 as D (5 bases). This CDR3 comprises 12 residues. Germline V lookup: CDR1 SQVTM, CDR2 ANQGSEA. V gave up 7 bases and J gave up 1 base, with 10 bases separating them. Using reference TRBV29-1 and TRBJ1-2 for the parts outside the CDR3, the full variable domain is SAVISQKPSRDICQRGTSLTIQCQVDSQVTMMFWYRQQPGQSLTLIATANQGSEATYESGFVIDKFPISRPNLTFSTLTVSNMSPEDSSIYLCSAGGLNYGYTFGSGTRLTVV.

The table lists this clonotype with many counts. The gene calls are TRBV9 and TRBJ1-4; perhaps TRBD1 as D (6 bases). Germline CDR1 SGDLS, CDR2 YYNGEE. CDR3 length: 15 amino acids. The V end was cut by 3 bases, the J end by 8 bases, with 17 bases between. As DNA, the CDR3 is TGTGCCAGCAGCGCCAGTGGGGGGGCGAGGGAAAAACTGTTTTTT. It codes for CASSASGGAREKLFF.

This clonotype has at least ten counts. The rearrangement uses TRBV19 and TRBJ2-3; TRBD2 matches 12 bases. The CDR3 length is 16 residues. Germline lookup yields CDR1 LNHDA and CDR2 SQIVND (reference sequence). The trim removed 4 bases at V and 3 bases at J, leaving 5 bases unmatched. The CDR3: CASSTRLAGATDTQYF. In DNA, the CDR3 is TGTGCCAGTAGTACAAGACTAGCGGGGGCAACAGATACGCAGTATTTT.

This clonotype was seen many times. V usage is TRBV14 and J usage is TRBJ1-6; D uncertain. This CDR3 is 13 amino acids long. The germline CDR1 and CDR2 sequences are SGHDN and FVKESK. V was shortened by 4 bases and J by 10 bases, with 11 bases between the two germline ends. The CDR3, as DNA: TGTGCCAGCAGCCTTCAGACGGCCTCACCCCTCCACTTT. It translates to CASSLQTASPLHF.

This clonotype was found many times. The chain combines TRBV15 with TRBJ2-5; the D is unclear. Germline V gene sequence: CDR1 LNHNV, CDR2 YYDKDF (reference sequence). This CDR3 spans 14 amino acids. V shed 0 bases and J shed 4 bases, with 9 bases lying between them. CDR3 sequence reads: CATSRDRELETQYF. The CDR3 coding sequence is TGTGCCACCAGCAGAGATAGAGAGCTAGAGACCCAGTACTTC.

This clonotype was seen a handful of times. This sequence may be a read error, since a much larger clone differs from it by one base. This chain links TRBV2 with TRBJ2-7; tentatively, D is TRBD1 or TRBD2 (5 bases each). Looked up from germline, CDR1 is SNHLY and CDR2 is FYNNEI. Trimming removed 6 bases from V and 5 bases from J, with 11 bases in between. This CDR3 has 12 amino acids. As DNA, the CDR3 is TGTGCCAGCAGCACGGGGCTCAACGAGCAGTACTTC. This encodes CASSTGLNEQYF. Full variable domain (missing parts from reference TRBV2 and TRBJ2-7): EPEVTQTPSHQVTQMGQEVILRCVPISNHLYFYWYRQILGQKVEFLVSFYNNEISEKSEIFDDQFSVERPDGSNFTLKIRSTKLEDSAMYFCASSTGLNEQYFGPGTRLTVT.

A single count supports this clonotype. J is TRBJ1-1 and V is TRBV29-1; 8 positions match TRBD1. The CDR3 is made up of 13 amino acids. Germline V lookup: CDR1 SQVTM, CDR2 ANQGSEA. With V trimmed by 1 base and J by 6 bases, 4 bases remained unmatched. CDR3 sequence: CSVEGAGGPEAFF. The DNA of the CDR3 is TGCAGCGTTGAAGGGGCAGGGGGCCCTGAAGCTTTCTTT.

This clonotype has a count of ten or more. The J gene is TRBJ1-2, the V gene TRBV19, with D tentatively TRBD1 (5 bases). The CDR3 runs to 18 residues. Germline values: CDR1 LNHDA, CDR2 SQIVND (reference sequence). V shed 10 bases and J shed 0 bases, with 27 bases lying between them. The CDR3 reads CATGSTGDSGGSNYGYTF. The CDR3 region has the DNA TGTGCCACCGGGAGCACAGGAGACTCTGGTGGATCTAACTATGGCTACACCTTC.

Ten or more counts support this clonotype. The rearrangement uses TRBV6-1 and TRBJ2-5, with a tentative D call TRBD2 (7 bases). The germline V gene has CDR1 MNHNS and CDR2 SASEGT. This CDR3 comprises 15 residues. Trimming cost V 5 bases and J 1 base, with 14 bases left between them. CDR3 DNA sequence: TGTGCCAGCAGTTCTGGGGGGGGCCTCCAAGAGACCCAGTACTTC. Protein: CASSSGGGLQETQYF.

As concerns this clonotype: A read error may be the cause here, since a much bigger clone is one base away. The V and J genes are TRBV18 and TRBJ1-2; a possible D gene is TRBD1 (5 bases). Trimming removed 6 bases at V and 5 bases at J, with 19 bases between. Germline CDR1 KGHSH, CDR2 LQKENI. The CDR3 has 15 amino acids. The chain's CDR3 is CASSIGRDPGYGYTF. The CDR3 DNA reads TGTGCCAGCTCTATAGGCCGGGACCCCGGGTATGGCTACACCTTC. Filled out from reference TRBV18 and TRBJ1-2, the complete variable domain reads NAGVMQNPRHLVRRRGQEARLRCSPMKGHSHVYWYRQLPEEGLKFMVYLQKENIIDESGMPKERFSAEFPKEGPSILRIQQVVRGDSAAYFCASSIGRDPGYGYTFGSGTRLTVV.

The chain has TRBV19 and TRBJ2-1; 9 bases line up with TRBD2. The CDR3 is 17 residues long. The V and J ends lost 3 bases and 0 bases, in that order; junction bases with no gene match: 6. Germline CDR1 is LNHDA and CDR2 is SQIVND (reference sequence). In nucleotides, the CDR3 is TGTGCCAGTAGTATCCAGGCGGGGGGGCCCTCCTACAATGAGCAGTTCTTC. Its translation is CASSIQAGGPSYNEQFF.

The J gene is TRBJ1-2, the V gene TRBV4-1, with 10 bases matching TRBD1. The germline CDR1 and CDR2 sequences are MGHRA and YSYEKL. J gave up 8 bases and V 4 bases, and 10 bases lay outside the gene matches. The CDR3 extends over 15 amino acids. For the CDR3, the DNA is TGCGCCAGCAGCCCAACGACAGGGGGCGTTATGGGCTACACCTTC. Protein sequence: CASSPTTGGVMGYTF.

This clonotype was seen at least ten times. The chain couples TRBV2 to TRBJ1-5, with 9 positions matching TRBD1. The CDR3 is 15 amino acids. Unmatched junction bases numbered 7, after V lost 8 bases and J lost 2 bases. In germline, CDR1 is SNHLY, CDR2 FYNNEI. CDR3 DNA sequence: TGTGCCAGCTCGGTGGGGACAGGGCGCAATCAGCCCCAGCATTTT. This sequence encodes CASSVGTGRNQPQHF.

The chain couples TRBV6-1 to TRBJ1-6; the D gene is possibly TRBD1 (6 bases). CDR1 is MNHNS and CDR2 is SASEGT in the germline V gene. The V end lost 1 base, the J end lost 10 bases, and 11 bases lay between the germline ends. The CDR3 is 14 amino acids. The CDR3 is CASSEVAGDSPLHF. The CDR3 region has the DNA TGTGCCAGCAGTGAAGTGGCAGGGGACTCACCCCTCCACTTT.

As regards this clonotype: This CDR3 fails to terminate in the conserved phenylalanine or tryptophan, so it likely reflects a read error. The chain combines TRBV20-1 with TRBJ1-5; the match to TRBD1 covers 8 bases. The germline CDR1 and CDR2 sequences are DFQATT and SNEGSKA (reference sequence). CDR3 length: 15 residues. The CDR3: CSAESTGTGNQPQHC. In DNA form, the CDR3 reads TGCAGTGCTGAGAGCACCGGGACAGGCAACCAGCCCCAGCATTGT.

The chain combines TRBV3-1 with TRBJ2-7; 8 nucleotides align to TRBD1. The length of the CDR3 is 13 residues. In germline, CDR1 is LGHDT, CDR2 YNNKEL (reference sequence). Losses at the gene ends were 1 base for V and 6 bases for J; bases not matched to a gene: 2. CDR3 sequence: CASSQGDRGEQYF. The CDR3 coding sequence is TGTGCCAGCAGCCAAGGAGACAGGGGCGAGCAGTACTTC.